The T cell receptor (beta chain) described here comes from a study of blood T cells in healthy people across ages. This clonotype has a handful of counts. Its antigen is currently unknown. It was about 10 milliliters of peripheral blood that were drawn from each donor. Samples had at least 6.5 million PBMCs isolated from them. A J-beta primer mix and a sample-barcoded 5' primer were used in a second PCR of roughly 6 to 11 cycles. TCRdb re-called the 5' RACE reads with MiXCR, one entry per CDR3 protein. The sample comprises about 1.8 million distinct CDR3 sequences, 49% of which are singletons, and less than 2.5% rests with the top ten. Study results and caveats: Older individuals had lower TCR beta diversity per million T cells (the decline was roughly linear). The study found more naive CD4+ cells and higher diversity in long-lived than aged donors.

This CDR3 comprises 15 residues. Germline V gene lookup returns CDR1 MDHEN and CDR2 SYDVKM. V was pared by 3 bases and J by 4 bases, with 7 bases of the junction left unmatched. Sample: blood. This rearrangement joins TRBV28 to TRBJ2-7; 9 nucleotides match TRBD1. The sequence was collected from a woman in her thirties or forties in good health. CDR3 DNA: TGTGCCAGCAGTTTGTTCCCGACAGGGGGATACGAGCAGTACTTC. This encodes CASSLFPTGGYEQYF.